One and the same sample provided the 32 T cell receptor beta chains below, sequenced in a study of shared clonotypes between healthy human individuals. Assay: immunoSEQ multiplex PCR; the TCRdb copy retains only in-frame clones and omits some. The sample holds 2 million to 2.5 million clones, about 92% seen once. Terminally differentiated effector memory CD45RA+ cells were excluded from the naive CD8 cells, which were CD45RO-negative and positively selected for CCR7. The specimen sequenced was naive CD8+ T cells from PBMCs. The receptors come from a man aged 18 to 35 in good health. Some clones in this sample may be carry-over from other donors' samples.

Worth noting for this clone: The sample carries other DNA sequences with the same CDR3. This chain links TRBV28 with TRBJ1-1, with TRBD1 identical over 8 bases. Germline values: CDR1 MDHEN, CDR2 SYDVKM. V lost 6 bases and J lost 1; bases outside the gene matches: 1. The CDR3 contains 13 residues. In DNA, the CDR3 is TGTGCCAGCAGAGACAGGGGGAACACTGAAGCTTTCTTT. Translating it yields CASRDRGNTEAFF.

The rearrangement joins TRBV4-2 to TRBJ2-7; 9 bases are a match to TRBD2. Looked up from germline, CDR1 is LGHNA and CDR2 is YNFKEQ. V was clipped by 1 base and J by 4 bases; unmatched bases: 2. This CDR3 contains 14 residues. CDR3 sequence reads: CASSQGTSEYEQYF. In DNA, the CDR3 is TGTGCCAGCAGCCAAGGGACTAGCGAGTACGAGCAGTACTTC.

This clone occurred once. The chain combines TRBV4-3 with TRBJ2-5; weak D call: TRBD2 (5 bases). The CDR3 length is 16 residues. The germline CDR1 and CDR2 sequences are LGHNA and YSLEER. V was shortened by 0 bases and J by 5 bases, with 16 bases between the two germline ends. CDR3 in amino acids: CASSQERALGLETQYF. The CDR3, as DNA: TGCGCCAGCAGCCAAGAAAGGGCTCTCGGACTGGAGACCCAGTACTTC.

This clone has just one count. Other nucleotide sequences in the sample specify the same CDR3. The chain carries TRBV7-2 and TRBJ1-1; TRBD1 agrees at 7 bases. Trimming cost V 5 bases and J 1 base; bases outside gene matches: 4. There are 14 residues in the CDR3. Germline values: CDR1 SGHTA, CDR2 FQGNSA. Here the CDR3 reads CASSPGGPNTEAFF. CDR3 nucleotide sequence: TGTGCCAGCAGCCCAGGGGGGCCGAACACTGAAGCTTTCTTT.

The V call is TRBV13, the J call TRBJ1-1; D possibly corresponds to TRBD1 (6 bases). V lost 3 bases to trimming and J lost 7 bases, with 9 bases between them. The germline V gene has CDR1 PRHDT and CDR2 FYEKMQ (reference sequence). The CDR3 extends over 12 amino acids. The CDR3 here is CASSLQGSEAFF. In nucleotides, the CDR3 is TGTGCCAGCAGCTTGCAGGGGAGTGAAGCTTTCTTT.

The chain uses TRBV5-1 and TRBJ1-3; 8 nucleotides match TRBD1. CDR1 and CDR2 from the germline V gene are SGHRS and YFSETQ. This CDR3 is built from 15 residues. Germline trimming cut 4 bases from V and 2 bases from J; bases unmatched to any gene: 5. Here the CDR3 reads CASSADRGTGNTIYF. The CDR3 DNA reads TGCGCCAGCAGCGCTGACAGGGGCACTGGAAACACCATATATTTT.

The rearrangement joins TRBV28 to TRBJ2-7, with D perhaps matching TRBD2 (6 bases). The CDR3 runs 13 residues. V shed 3 bases and J shed 6 bases, with 12 bases lying between them. Germline V gives CDR1 MDHEN, CDR2 SYDVKM. The CDR3 reads CASSLGRGVEQYF. The CDR3 DNA is TGTGCCAGCAGTTTGGGGCGCGGGGTCGAGCAGTACTTC.

This rearrangement joins TRBV11-2 to TRBJ2-7, with TRBD1 matching over 10 bases. This CDR3 has 14 residues. J was trimmed by 7 bases and V by 2 bases; bases with no gene match: 5. Germline lookup yields CDR1 SGHAT and CDR2 FQNNGV. This CDR3 is CASSLSGTGEEQYF. The CDR3 region has the DNA TGTGCCAGCAGCTTATCGGGGACAGGGGAAGAGCAGTACTTC.

V usage is TRBV10-3 and J usage is TRBJ2-1; unclear D gene. The CDR3 contains 17 residues. Germline V lookup: CDR1 ENHRY, CDR2 SYGVKD. The germline V and J ends were trimmed by 2 bases and 0 bases, with 14 bases remaining between them. CDR3 coding DNA: TGTGCCATCAGTGAGGCCCTCATGGGTAGCTCCTACAATGAGCAGTTCTTC. Encoded protein: CAISEALMGSSYNEQFF.

The CDR3 protein is CASNRDRDSHEQYF. The CDR3 nucleotides read TGCGCCAGTAACCGGGACAGGGATTCTCACGAGCAGTACTTC. This chain joins TRBV10-1 and TRBJ2-7; 9 nucleotides match TRBD1. The CDR3 runs to 14 residues. Germline V gene lookup returns CDR1 WNHNN and CDR2 SYGVQD (reference sequence). The V segment lost 9 bases and the J segment 5 bases; nucleotides outside the gene matches: 11.

The V call is TRBV27, the J call TRBJ2-3; tentatively, D is TRBD2 (6 bases). The CDR3 spans 17 residues. Per germline, CDR1 MNHEY and CDR2 SMNVEV (reference sequence). V shed 5 bases and J shed 3 bases, with 21 bases lying between them. The CDR3 loop reads CASSRNSVAGRTDTQYF. For the CDR3, the DNA is TGTGCCAGCAGTCGGAACTCCGTCGCGGGAAGGACAGATACGCAGTATTTT.

This clone was detected once. The rearrangement joins TRBV4-1 to TRBJ2-1; D might be TRBD2 (5 bases). The CDR3 has 15 residues. Germline assignment: CDR1 MGHRA and CDR2 YSYEKL. V was pared by 5 bases and J by 8 bases, with 19 bases between. The CDR3 spells CASSSRTTRADEQFF. Written as DNA, the CDR3 is TGCGCCAGCAGCTCACGGACCACTAGAGCTGATGAGCAGTTCTTC.

This chain joins TRBV11-2 and TRBJ2-7; maybe TRBD1 (6 bases). V was shortened by 1 base and J by 2 bases, with 15 bases between the two germline ends. Germline V gene data show CDR1 as SGHAT and CDR2 as FQNNGV. This CDR3 region has 16 residues. DNA for the CDR3: TGTGCCAGCAGCTTAGGTTTCATAGGGGGAACCTACGAGCAGTACTTC. Amino acid sequence: CASSLGFIGGTYEQYF.

The table lists this clone with a count of one. The gene calls are TRBV2 and TRBJ2-1; 11 bases line up with TRBD2. Germline V lookup: CDR1 SNHLY, CDR2 FYNNEI. V dropped 2 bases and J dropped 5; count of bases not matched to a gene: 2. CDR3 length: 15 amino acids. The DNA for the CDR3 is TGTGCCAGCAGTGAACTAGCGGGAGGAGACAATGAGCAGTTCTTC. It is translated as CASSELAGGDNEQFF.

This clone was detected a few times. The J gene is TRBJ1-1, the V gene TRBV28; D is ambiguous. Germline V lookup: CDR1 MDHEN, CDR2 SYDVKM. The V gene lost 2 bases and the J gene lost 0 bases, with 10 bases spanning the gap. CDR3 length equals 15 residues. The CDR3 DNA follows: TGTGCCAGCAGTTTAGGTCTCGGGGTGAACACTGAAGCTTTCTTT. Translation: CASSLGLGVNTEAFF.

The chain combines TRBV5-4 with TRBJ1-3; D is undetermined. This CDR3 is 15 amino acids long. V lost 2 bases and J 2 bases, leaving 11 bases between the germline ends. CDR1 and CDR2 from the germline V gene are SGHNT and YYREEE (reference sequence). CDR3 in amino acids: CASSFGVRTGNTIYF. The CDR3 nucleotides are TGTGCCAGCAGCTTTGGGGTGAGGACTGGAAACACCATATATTTT.

The CDR3 loop reads CASSDVPSSYNEQFF. DNA of the CDR3: TGTGCCAGCAGTGACGTCCCTAGCTCCTACAATGAGCAGTTCTTC. The chain combines TRBV6-4 with TRBJ2-1; D not resolved. The V gene's germline CDR1 is MRHNA and CDR2 SNTAGT. V shed 2 bases and J shed 0 bases, with 8 bases lying between them. The length of the CDR3 is 15 residues.

The chain is built from TRBV15 and TRBJ1-1; D ambiguous. Trimming shortened V by 4 bases and J by 0 bases, and 12 bases separated the two germline ends. CDR1 is LNHNV, CDR2 YYDKDF, per germline (reference sequence). This CDR3 comprises 15 residues. The DNA of the CDR3 is TGTGCCACCAGCACCCTGCTCGAAGTGAACACTGAAGCTTTCTTT. Amino acids: CATSTLLEVNTEAFF.

This clone was recorded only once. The rearrangement uses TRBV4-3 and TRBJ2-2; D is possibly TRBD2 (7 bases). Germline V gene data show CDR1 as LGHNA and CDR2 as YSLEER. V lost 4 bases and J 6 bases, leaving 15 bases between the germline ends. The CDR3 consists of 15 residues. CDR3 in DNA: TGCGCCAGCAGCCTCCATCAGGGGAGGGCCGGGGAGCTGTTTTTT. Translating gives CASSLHQGRAGELFF.

On this clone: Other DNA sequences within the sample encode an identical CDR3. The rearrangement uses TRBV27 and TRBJ2-7; no clear D gene. This CDR3 has 13 residues. V lost 5 bases to trimming and J lost 5 bases, with 13 bases between them. The germline V gene has CDR1 MNHEY and CDR2 SMNVEV (reference sequence). The CDR3 region is CASSLLGSHEQYF. The CDR3 region has the DNA TGTGCCAGCAGTCTTCTAGGTTCCCACGAGCAGTACTTC.

J is TRBJ1-1 and V is TRBV5-1; D is undetermined. Germline lookup yields CDR1 SGHRS and CDR2 YFSETQ. This CDR3 has 17 amino acids. The V end lost 4 bases, the J end lost 2 bases, and 21 bases lay between the germline ends. CDR3 DNA: TGCGCCAGCAGCCCACCTAGGGTGGGAGCAGCTAACACTGAAGCTTTCTTT. Its translation: CASSPPRVGAANTEAFF.

The CDR3 sequence: CASTSGTTQETQYF. The CDR3 nucleotides are TGTGCCAGCACTTCCGGGACAACCCAAGAGACCCAGTACTTC. J is TRBJ2-5 and V is TRBV2, with a weak D call TRBD1 (6 bases). Germline assignment: CDR1 SNHLY and CDR2 FYNNEI. CDR3 length equals 14 residues. V lost 7 bases to trimming and J lost 1 base, with 13 bases between them. The variable domain in full, with the rest retrieved from reference TRBV2 and TRBJ2-5, is EPEVTQTPSHQVTQMGQEVILRCVPISNHLYFYWYRQILGQKVEFLVSFYNNEISEKSEIFDDQFSVERPDGSNFTLKIRSTKLEDSAMYFCASTSGTTQETQYFGPGTRLLVL.

This clone occurred once. The chain is built from TRBV6-4 and TRBJ2-2; TRBD1 might be the D (5 bases). Between the trimmed V and J ends, which lost 0 bases and 4 bases, there was a span of 12 bases. The CDR3 covers 16 residues. CDR1 is MRHNA and CDR2 is SNTAGT in the germline V gene. The chain's CDR3 is CASSDSGLGGTGELFF. CDR3 in DNA: TGTGCCAGCAGTGACTCGGGGCTGGGTGGCACCGGGGAGCTGTTTTTT.

The chain combines TRBV6-4 with TRBJ2-1; D is perhaps TRBD1 or TRBD2 (6 bases each). Germline V gene data show CDR1 as MRHNA and CDR2 as SNTAGT. V was shortened by 7 bases and J by 2 bases, with 18 bases between the two germline ends. The CDR3 runs to 16 residues. The CDR3 sequence is CASKAPGATPYNEQFF. The CDR3 DNA follows: TGTGCCAGCAAGGCCCCGGGGGCCACACCCTACAATGAGCAGTTCTTC.

The chain combines TRBV4-1 with TRBJ2-2; TRBD2 matches at 9 bases. Germline CDR1 is MGHRA and CDR2 is YSYEKL. The CDR3 has 16 residues. V shed 0 bases, J shed 5 bases, and the junction held 4 bases outside the gene matches. In DNA form, the CDR3 reads TGCGCCAGCAGCCAAGATGCGGGAGGGGGGACCGGGGAGCTGTTTTTT. Translated, it gives CASSQDAGGGTGELFF.

J is TRBJ2-7 and V is TRBV27, with TRBD1 as a possible D gene (6 bases). The germline gives CDR1 MNHEY, CDR2 SMNVEV (reference sequence). Deletions cut 1 base from V and 3 bases from J, with 22 bases between. The CDR3 has 18 residues. The CDR3 coding sequence is TGTGCCAGCAGTTTATTATCCCCGCCCCAGGGCAGGGGCTACGAGCAGTACTTC. This sequence encodes CASSLLSPPQGRGYEQYF.

The V gene is TRBV5-1, the J gene TRBJ2-7, with a tentative D call TRBD1 (5 bases). Per germline, CDR1 SGHRS and CDR2 YFSETQ. Trimming cost V 5 bases and J 6 bases, with 9 bases left between them. This CDR3 spans 11 amino acids. The CDR3 sequence: CASRSGLEQYF. Written as DNA, the CDR3 is TGCGCCAGCAGGTCAGGGCTCGAGCAGTACTTC.

The V and J genes are TRBV6-6 and TRBJ1-5, with 7 bases lining up with TRBD1. Germline values: CDR1 MNHNY, CDR2 SVGAGI (reference sequence). The junction had 6 bases not matched to a gene; V was cut back by 5 bases and J by 5 bases. CDR3 size: 14 residues. CDR3 residues: CASSLTGADQPQHF. In DNA, the CDR3 is TGTGCCAGCAGTCTTACAGGGGCGGATCAGCCCCAGCATTTT.

The J gene is TRBJ2-3, the V gene TRBV12-5; D is unclear. Trimming removed 6 bases from V and 1 base from J, with 5 bases in between. CDR3 size: 12 residues. Germline CDR1 reads LGHNT; CDR2 reads FRNRAP. Here the CDR3 DNA reads TGTGCTAGTGGCCAGGGCACAGATACGCAGTATTTT. It yields the protein CASGQGTDTQYF.

The J gene is TRBJ2-3, the V gene TRBV9, with TRBD2 matching 11 bases. The germline V gene has CDR1 SGDLS and CDR2 YYNGEE. The CDR3 extends over 16 amino acids. V was pared by 0 bases and J by 10 bases, with 10 bases of the junction left unmatched. DNA for the CDR3: TGTGCCAGCAGCGTAGGGGCTAGCGGGAGGCCGGGGTCGCAGTATTTT. It encodes CASSVGASGRPGSQYF.

This clone appeared a single time. The rearrangement uses TRBV7-9 and TRBJ2-7, with 10 bases matching TRBD2. The V gene's germline CDR1 is SEHNR and CDR2 FQNEAQ (reference sequence). The J segment lost 2 bases and the V segment lost 4 bases, leaving 5 bases of the junction unmatched. The CDR3 consists of 15 residues. The chain's CDR3 is CASSSGLAITYEQYF. The DNA of the CDR3 is TGTGCCAGCAGCTCGGGACTAGCGATTACCTACGAGCAGTACTTC.

The chain combines TRBV28 with TRBJ2-3, with D unclear. The germline V gene has CDR1 MDHEN and CDR2 SYDVKM. The ends were cut back, 2 bases at V and 2 bases at J, with 11 bases in the middle. The CDR3 runs to 15 residues. The CDR3 nucleotides are TGTGCCAGCAGTTTAGCGATTTTGAACACAGATACGCAGTATTTT. As protein: CASSLAILNTDTQYF.